These 13 T cell receptor beta chains originate from one sample sequenced in a study of T-cell memory formation after mild COVID-19. TCRdb itself ran the 5' RACE reads through MiXCR, one entry per CDR3 protein. Found here are under 700,000 distinct CDR3 sequences, around 21% of them singletons; the top ten hold under 15%. The sample was PBMCs or a T cell subset sorted from them (not recorded which). These receptors came from an adult woman who had mild COVID-19 (a few samples of this study predate the infection). Cell type and time point are not known.

The rearrangement links TRBV29-1 to TRBJ1-5; D not certain. CDR1 is SQVTM and CDR2 is ANQGSEA in the germline V gene. This CDR3 is built from 12 residues. V shed 5 bases and J shed 5 bases, with 10 bases lying between them. The CDR3 sequence: CSVLDGHQPQHF. CDR3 DNA sequence: TGCAGCGTTCTGGACGGTCATCAGCCCCAGCATTTT.

V and J are TRBV24-1 and TRBJ1-2; 9 bases map to TRBD1. Trimming at V came to 5 bases and at J to 4 bases, leaving 7 bases not matched to a gene. Germline lookup yields CDR1 KGHDR and CDR2 SFDVKD. The CDR3 contains 15 residues. For the CDR3, the DNA is TGTGCCACCAGTGCAGCGGACAGGGGAGGCTATGGCTACACCTTC. Amino acids: CATSAADRGGYGYTF.

This rearrangement joins TRBV9 to TRBJ2-7, with 9 bases aligning to TRBD2. The CDR3 has 16 residues. CDR1 is SGDLS and CDR2 is YYNGEE in the germline V gene. With V trimmed by 0 bases and J by 6 bases, 10 bases remained unmatched. Here the CDR3 DNA reads TGTGCCAGCAGCGTAGCTGGAGGCGGGAGGGTAGGCGAGCAGTACTTC. Its translation is CASSVAGGGRVGEQYF.

This clonotype was detected only a few times. CDR3 in DNA: TGTGCCAGCAGCCCCTCCGAGGTGAATGGCTACACCTTC. As protein: CASSPSEVNGYTF. The chain recombines TRBV2 with TRBJ1-2; D is ambiguous. The CDR3 totals 13 residues. V gave up 6 bases and J gave up 6 bases, with 14 bases separating them. Germline V CDR1 and CDR2: SNHLY, FYNNEI.

The sample holds a few counts of this clonotype. The V gene is TRBV5-1, the J gene TRBJ1-1; D is unclear. V lost 3 bases and J lost 3, with 6 bases in between. CDR3 length: 12 amino acids. Per the germline V gene, CDR1 is SGHRS and CDR2 is YFSETQ. Written as DNA, the CDR3 is TGCGCCAGCAGCTGGCCGGACACTGAAGCTTTCTTT. Its translation is CASSWPDTEAFF.

The V call is TRBV4-2, the J call TRBJ1-4; TRBD1 agrees at 7 bases. Germline values: CDR1 LGHNA, CDR2 YNFKEQ. CDR3 size: 14 residues. Trimming removed 4 bases from V and 6 bases from J; junction bases left unmatched: 5. In DNA form, the CDR3 reads TGTGCCAGCAGCCCTGACAGGGTCTATGAAAAACTGTTTTTT. This sequence encodes CASSPDRVYEKLFF.

This clonotype occurred a few times. The genes are TRBV2 and TRBJ1-1; D might be TRBD1 (5 bases). V was cut by 4 bases and J by 3 bases, with 12 bases left in between. CDR1 and CDR2 (germline): SNHLY, FYNNEI. This CDR3 has 14 residues. The CDR3 nucleotides read TGTGCCAGCAGTGTGGGAGGGGCTCACACTGAAGCTTTCTTT. This sequence encodes CASSVGGAHTEAFF.

The V gene is TRBV5-1, the J gene TRBJ2-5; D is possibly TRBD1 or TRBD2 (6 bases each). The CDR3 runs to 15 residues. V gave up 6 bases and J gave up 7 bases, with 22 bases separating them. From germline, CDR1 is SGHRS and CDR2 YFSETQ. CDR3 residues: CASNPGGDRSMTQYF. The CDR3, as DNA: TGCGCCAGCAACCCCGGGGGCGACAGATCGATGACCCAGTACTTC.

The V gene is TRBV5-4, the J gene TRBJ2-7; D perhaps matches TRBD2 (5 bases). V was shortened by 2 bases and J by 1 base, with 19 bases between the two germline ends. The CDR3 has 17 amino acids. CDR1 is SGHNT, CDR2 YYREEE, per germline (reference sequence). CDR3 coding DNA: TGTGCCAGCAGCTTCGTTGTCGCGAGCGGCACTTCCTACGAGCAGTACTTC. It specifies CASSFVVASGTSYEQYF.

In this sample, this clonotype turned up a few times. The chain has TRBV7-2 and TRBJ2-3; D may be TRBD1 or TRBD2 (5 bases each). Per germline, CDR1 SGHTA and CDR2 FQGNSA. This CDR3 has 14 amino acids. Trimming removed 6 bases at V and 7 bases at J, with 17 bases between. The CDR3 here is CASRRGSVSNTQYF. Written as DNA, the CDR3 is TGTGCCAGCAGGAGGGGAAGTGTTTCAAATACGCAGTATTTT.

This chain connects TRBV6-6 to TRBJ2-5, with 15 bases aligning to TRBD2. The CDR3 spans 18 residues. Germline CDR1 MNHNY, CDR2 SVGAGI (reference sequence). Trimming at V came to 3 bases and at J to 4 bases, leaving 9 bases not matched to a gene. The DNA of the CDR3 is TGTGCCAGCAGTTATCGAGGACTAGCGGGAGGGTCAGGAGAGACCCAGTACTTC. Its protein is CASSYRGLAGGSGETQYF.

This clonotype came up many times. The rearrangement joins TRBV12-3 or TRBV12-4 to TRBJ1-1; a possible D gene is TRBD1 (5 bases). Between the trimmed V and J ends, which lost 6 bases and 1 base, there was a span of 12 bases. The CDR3 spans 14 residues. CDR3 coding DNA: TGTGCCAGCAGCCGTAGAACAGGGAACACTGAAGCTTTCTTT. Protein sequence: CASSRRTGNTEAFF.

The chain carries TRBV3-1 and TRBJ2-1; D is possibly TRBD2 (5 bases). CDR3 length: 16 residues. Trimming shortened V by 3 bases and J by 0 bases, and 12 bases separated the two germline ends. The germline V gene encodes CDR1 LGHDT and CDR2 YNNKEL (reference sequence). The CDR3 spells CASSHDYIVSYNEQFF. The CDR3 coding sequence is TGTGCCAGCAGCCATGACTATATCGTCTCCTACAATGAGCAGTTCTTC.